This is a list of T cell receptor beta chains from one sample in a study of Tregs in tolerant kidney transplant recipients. Assay used: immunoSEQ multiplex PCR; TCRdb lists only in-frame clones, some missing. Of approximately 93,000 clones in the sample, roughly 93% are singletons; the top ten hold 0.46%. The specimen comprised CD4+ T cells from blood, sampled before the transplant. The receptor source for this set is a human donor who received a combined kidney and bone marrow transplant. CDR3s include the opening cysteine and the closing phenylalanine or tryptophan. D genes are given only for firm matches. Size tells how often a clone was seen (once, few, many) or the class of an expanded clone, and some rows leave it out.

d_gene,j_gene,v_gene,abundance,CDR3nt,CDR3aa
TRBD1,TRBJ1-2,TRBV2,NA,TGTGCCAGCAGTAGTCAGGGGGCTGGCTATGGCTACACCTTC,CASSSQGAGYGYTF
TRBD1,TRBJ1-4,TRBV6-6,few,TGTGCCAGCGGCCAGGGACAGGGGATTGAAAAACTGTTTTTT,CASGQGQGIEKLFF
NA,TRBJ1-1,TRBV11-1,NA,TGTGCCAGCAGCCTGGGTCCCCGGGACACTGAAGCTTTCTTT,CASSLGPRDTEAFF
NA,TRBJ1-6,TRBV4-1,NA,TGCGCCAGCAGCTCTCTAAGGGCAGGGTATAATTCCCCCCTCCACTTT,CASSSLRAGYNSPLHF
TRBD1,TRBJ1-2,TRBV18,NA,TGTGCCAGCTCACCGAGGGACAGTAACTATGGCTACACCTTC,CASSPRDSNYGYTF
NA,TRBJ2-1,TRBV5-1,NA,TGCGCCAGCAGCTTGGACAGTTTCGGTGGTGAGCAGTTCTTC,CASSLDSFGGEQFF
TRBD2,TRBJ2-7,TRBV9,NA,TGTGCCAGCAGCGTTCTAGCGGGAGGCCTCTACGAGCAGTACTTC,CASSVLAGGLYEQYF
TRBD1,TRBJ1-5,TRBV19,NA,TGTGCCAGCTCGGGACAGAGCAATCAGCCCCAGCATTTT,CASSGQSNQPQHF
TRBD2,TRBJ2-7,TRBV29-1,NA,TGCAGCGTCCTCGGACTAGCGGGAGTATACGAGCAGTACTTC,CSVLGLAGVYEQYF
NA,TRBJ2-3,TRBV5-8,NA,TGTGCCAGCAGCCCGAAGCGGACTAGCACAGATACGCAGTATTTT,CASSPKRTSTDTQYF
NA,TRBJ2-1,TRBV14,NA,TGTGCCAGCAGCTATACCGGGACAAGGGTCTACAATGAGCAGTTCTTC,CASSYTGTRVYNEQFF
NA,TRBJ1-2,TRBV18,NA,TGTGCCAGCTCACCACCGAGACAGAGCTATGGCTACACCTTC,CASSPPRQSYGYTF
TRBD2,TRBJ2-5,TRBV25-1,NA,TGTGCCAGCAGTGCCCCTAGCGGCTGGGAGACCCAGTACTTC,CASSAPSGWETQYF
TRBD1,TRBJ2-7,TRBV7-9,NA,TGTGCCAGCAGCTTAGCGGACAGGGGTACCTACGAGCAGTACTTC,CASSLADRGTYEQYF
NA,TRBJ2-3,TRBV2,NA,TGTGCCAGCAGCTCTCAGAGGCTAGCATCCGATACGCAGTATTTT,CASSSQRLASDTQYF
NA,TRBJ2-7,TRBV7-2,NA,TGTGCCAGCAGCCCTAGCCTCGGACAGACTTACGAGCAGTACTTC,CASSPSLGQTYEQYF
TRBD1,TRBJ1-1,TRBV19,NA,TGTGCCAGTAGCGAGGACAGGGAGGTTTACACTGAAGCTTTCTTT,CASSEDREVYTEAFF
TRBD1,TRBJ1-2,TRBV4-2,NA,TGTGCCAGCAGCCAAGAAGGACAGGGGGTCCCTTATGGCTACACCTTC,CASSQEGQGVPYGYTF
NA,TRBJ1-2,TRBV4-3,NA,TGCGCCAGCAGCCAAGACAGTCTTAACTATGGCTACACCTTC,CASSQDSLNYGYTF
TRBD1,TRBJ2-5,TRBV19,NA,TGTGCCAGTAGCAGTCAGGGGGCCTCCTTAGAGGGCCAGTACTTC,CASSSQGASLEGQYF
TRBD1,TRBJ1-2,TRBV27,NA,TGTGCCAGCAGTCCCCGGCAGGGGGCCTATGGCTACACCTTC,CASSPRQGAYGYTF
NA,TRBJ2-1,TRBV5-4,NA,TGTGCCAGCAGCTTGGTGTCGGGGAACAATGAGCAGTTCTTC,CASSLVSGNNEQFF
TRBD2,TRBJ2-1,TRBV30,NA,TGTGCCTGGAGTGTATACCCCCAGGGCGGGGGGCCCAATGAGCAGTTCTTC,CAWSVYPQGGGPNEQFF
NA,TRBJ1-1,TRBV4-2,NA,TGTGCCAGCAGCCAAGTACAGGGAGCTGAAGCTTTCTTT,CASSQVQGAEAFF
TRBD2,TRBJ2-1,TRBV19,NA,TGTGCCAGTAGTATATTAACTAGCGGGAGGGCCAGCAATGAGCAGTTCTTC,CASSILTSGRASNEQFF
NA,TRBJ2-7,TRBV2,NA,TGTGCCAGCAGGATTTCAGGGTTGGAGTCCTACGAGCAGTACTTC,CASRISGLESYEQYF
NA,TRBJ2-3,TRBV7-3,NA,TGTGCCAGCAGCTTAATTGGCAGGGGTATGTCAGATACGCAGTATTTT,CASSLIGRGMSDTQYF
TRBD1,TRBJ2-4,TRBV7-9,NA,TGTGCCAGCAGTCGGACAGGGACCAAAAACATTCAGTACTTC,CASSRTGTKNIQYF
TRBD1,TRBJ1-5,TRBV28,NA,TGTGCCAGCAGCCTCCGGGACAGGGTTCCATATAGCAATCAGCCCCAGCATTTT,CASSLRDRVPYSNQPQHF
NA,TRBJ2-1,TRBV7-9,NA,TGTGCCAGCAGCTCAGTCCGTAGGACTGCTGAGCAGTTCTTC,CASSSVRRTAEQFF
TRBD2,TRBJ2-3,TRBV7-2,NA,TGTGCCAGCAGACGGACTAGCGGGGGACATACGCAGTATTTT,CASRRTSGGHTQYF
TRBD1,TRBJ2-1,TRBV6-1,NA,TGTGCCAGCAGACGACAGGGCCCCTACAATGAGCAGTTCTTC,CASRRQGPYNEQFF
TRBD1,TRBJ1-5,TRBV29-1,NA,TGCAGCGTTACCCGGGACAGTACAGGGCCCCAGCATTTT,CSVTRDSTGPQHF
TRBD1,TRBJ2-7,TRBV5-1,NA,TGCGCCAGCAGCTTAGGGACAGGGTGGGACGAGCAGTACTTC,CASSLGTGWDEQYF
TRBD1,TRBJ1-1,TRBV6-6,NA,TGTGCCAGCAGTTACCAGGCAGGGGGCGCGGAAGCTTTCTTT,CASSYQAGGAEAFF
NA,TRBJ1-5,TRBV7-2,NA,TGTGCCAGCAGCACATACAGCAATCAGCCCCAGCATTTT,CASSTYSNQPQHF
NA,TRBJ1-2,TRBV28,NA,TGTGCCAGCAGACTGCAGGGGAACTATGGCTACACCTTC,CASRLQGNYGYTF
NA,TRBJ2-2,TRBV7-2,NA,TGTGCCAGCAGCTCGTTTACAGGCTCCAACACCGGGGAGCTGTTTTTT,CASSSFTGSNTGELFF
TRBD1,TRBJ1-2,TRBV4-3,NA,TGCGCCAGCAGCCAACGGGCGGGACAGGCTAACTATGGCTACACCTTC,CASSQRAGQANYGYTF
NA,TRBJ2-3,TRBV5-1,once,TGCGCCAGCAGCTTGGAAGCTAGTGGAGATACGCAGTATTTT,CASSLEASGDTQYF
TRBD1,TRBJ1-3,TRBV2,NA,TGTGCCAGCAGTTTGCTGGGACAGGCGGGTGGAAACACCATATATTTT,CASSLLGQAGGNTIYF
TRBD1,TRBJ1-1,TRBV2,NA,TGTGCCAGCAGACAGGGGAGGAACACTGAAGCTTTCTTT,CASRQGRNTEAFF
TRBD2,TRBJ2-6,TRBV11-2,NA,TGTGCCAGCAGCCGAAGCGGGAAAGGGGTCACTGGGGCCAACGTCCTGACTTTC,CASSRSGKGVTGANVLTF
TRBD2,TRBJ2-7,TRBV19,NA,TGTGCCAGTAGTAACCAAGCGGGAGGGGGTTACGAGCAGTACTTC,CASSNQAGGGYEQYF
TRBD1,TRBJ1-4,TRBV7-2,NA,TGTGCCAGCAGTCGAGACCGGACAGGGGGAAATGAAAAACTGTTTTTT,CASSRDRTGGNEKLFF
NA,TRBJ1-5,TRBV9,NA,TGTGCCAGCAGCGGACCCGACAGTAGCAATCAGCCCCAGCATTTT,CASSGPDSSNQPQHF
NA,TRBJ1-5,TRBV2,NA,TGTGCCAGCAGTGGACGGCAGGGCAGTAATCAGCCCCAGCATTTT,CASSGRQGSNQPQHF
TRBD1,TRBJ1-2,TRBV7-2,NA,TGTGCCAGCAGCGCCGGACAGGGGGGCTACACCTTC,CASSAGQGGYTF
TRBD1,TRBJ2-5,TRBV5-1,NA,TGCGCCAGCAGCATCGACAGGGGAGATGGAGAGACCCAGTACTTC,CASSIDRGDGETQYF
TRBD1,TRBJ1-4,TRBV15,once,TGTGCCACCAGCAGAGCTACCGGGACAGGGAGTGAAAAACTGTTTTTT,CATSRATGTGSEKLFF
TRBD2,TRBJ2-1,TRBV10-1,NA,TGCGCCAGCAGTGGACAACAGGGGGCTAGCGGGAGGAATGAGCAGTTCTTC,CASSGQQGASGRNEQFF
TRBD1,TRBJ2-4,TRBV28,NA,TGTGCCAGCAGTCCCACTAAGGACAGGGCTATCATTCAGTACTTC,CASSPTKDRAIIQYF
TRBD2,TRBJ2-7,TRBV15,NA,TGTGCCACCAGCAGAGAGATAGCGGGACTAGCGGGAGGTCCAAGCTCCTACGAGCAGTACTTC,CATSREIAGLAGGPSSYEQYF
NA,TRBJ2-7,TRBV21-1,NA,TGTGCCAGCAGCTTTCCCTCCTACGAGCAGTACTTC,CASSFPSYEQYF
NA,TRBJ1-1,TRBV4-2,NA,TGTGCCAGCAGCCCCCCAGGTATGTCTGAAGCTTTCTTT,CASSPPGMSEAFF
TRBD2,TRBJ2-7,TRBV12-5,NA,TGTGCTAGTGGTTCCGGACTAGCGGGAGGAAAAAACGAGCAGTACTTC,CASGSGLAGGKNEQYF
TRBD1,TRBJ2-7,TRBV15,NA,TGTGCCACCAGCAGAGAAGGACAGGGCTACGAGCAGTACTTC,CATSREGQGYEQYF
NA,TRBJ1-1,TRBV15,once,TGTGCCACCAGCAGAGGAGTGGTTGGAGGGAGAGGTTACACTGAAGCTTTCTTT,CATSRGVVGGRGYTEAFF
NA,TRBJ1-1,TRBV5-6,NA,TGTGCCAGCAGCTCCGAGGTACAGGCCTGGGGTAACACTGAAGCTTTCTTT,CASSSEVQAWGNTEAFF
TRBD2,TRBJ2-1,TRBV7-2,NA,TGTGCCAGCAGAACATTTAGCGGGGGCTCCTACAATGAGCAGTTCTTC,CASRTFSGGSYNEQFF